This T cell receptor beta chain was captured in a study of blood T cell repertoires in COVID-19. Study context: Donors in the United States, Italy and Spain gave samples during acute or convalescent COVID-19. Sources were T cells, B-cell-depleted T cells, or PBMCs; the material itself was cDNA or gDNA.

Concerning this clone: The sample contains more than one DNA sequence encoding this CDR3.

Original handling: How many nucleated cells were present was estimated from reference gene primer amplification. Only in-frame clones appear in the TCRdb table, and some are missing; sequencing was by immunoSEQ multiplex PCR. The V and J calls and clone size are taken from that table; D and trimming were inferred from the DNA. Seen here are 210,000 or so clones, roughly four fifths observed once, and the top ten hold 6.5% to 9%. Trimming took 6 bases from V and 1 from J, leaving 13 bases between them. The CDR3 covers 15 residues. CDR1 and CDR2 from the germline V gene are MDHEN and SYDVKM. The chain employs TRBV28 and TRBJ1-5; a weak D match, TRBD1 (6 bases). Sequenced material: peripheral blood. The sequence derives from a woman aged 45-65 years with active or convalescent COVID-19. The DNA of the CDR3 is TGTGCCAGCAGGCTGCCCGGACAGAGCAATCAGCCCCAGCATTTT. This encodes CASRLPGQSNQPQHF.